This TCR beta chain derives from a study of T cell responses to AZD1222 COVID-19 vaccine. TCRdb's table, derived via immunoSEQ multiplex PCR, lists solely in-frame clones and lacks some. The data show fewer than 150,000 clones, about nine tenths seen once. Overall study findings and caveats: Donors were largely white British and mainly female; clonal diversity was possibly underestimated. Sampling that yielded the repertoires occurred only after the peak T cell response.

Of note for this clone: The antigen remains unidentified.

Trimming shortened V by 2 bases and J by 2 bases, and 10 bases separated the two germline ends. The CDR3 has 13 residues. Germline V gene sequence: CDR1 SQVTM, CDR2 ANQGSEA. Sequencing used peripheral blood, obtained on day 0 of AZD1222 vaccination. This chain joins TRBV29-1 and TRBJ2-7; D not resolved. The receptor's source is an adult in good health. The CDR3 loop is CSVEQELPYEQYF. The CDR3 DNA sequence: TGCAGCGTTGAACAGGAACTCCCCTACGAGCAGTACTTC.